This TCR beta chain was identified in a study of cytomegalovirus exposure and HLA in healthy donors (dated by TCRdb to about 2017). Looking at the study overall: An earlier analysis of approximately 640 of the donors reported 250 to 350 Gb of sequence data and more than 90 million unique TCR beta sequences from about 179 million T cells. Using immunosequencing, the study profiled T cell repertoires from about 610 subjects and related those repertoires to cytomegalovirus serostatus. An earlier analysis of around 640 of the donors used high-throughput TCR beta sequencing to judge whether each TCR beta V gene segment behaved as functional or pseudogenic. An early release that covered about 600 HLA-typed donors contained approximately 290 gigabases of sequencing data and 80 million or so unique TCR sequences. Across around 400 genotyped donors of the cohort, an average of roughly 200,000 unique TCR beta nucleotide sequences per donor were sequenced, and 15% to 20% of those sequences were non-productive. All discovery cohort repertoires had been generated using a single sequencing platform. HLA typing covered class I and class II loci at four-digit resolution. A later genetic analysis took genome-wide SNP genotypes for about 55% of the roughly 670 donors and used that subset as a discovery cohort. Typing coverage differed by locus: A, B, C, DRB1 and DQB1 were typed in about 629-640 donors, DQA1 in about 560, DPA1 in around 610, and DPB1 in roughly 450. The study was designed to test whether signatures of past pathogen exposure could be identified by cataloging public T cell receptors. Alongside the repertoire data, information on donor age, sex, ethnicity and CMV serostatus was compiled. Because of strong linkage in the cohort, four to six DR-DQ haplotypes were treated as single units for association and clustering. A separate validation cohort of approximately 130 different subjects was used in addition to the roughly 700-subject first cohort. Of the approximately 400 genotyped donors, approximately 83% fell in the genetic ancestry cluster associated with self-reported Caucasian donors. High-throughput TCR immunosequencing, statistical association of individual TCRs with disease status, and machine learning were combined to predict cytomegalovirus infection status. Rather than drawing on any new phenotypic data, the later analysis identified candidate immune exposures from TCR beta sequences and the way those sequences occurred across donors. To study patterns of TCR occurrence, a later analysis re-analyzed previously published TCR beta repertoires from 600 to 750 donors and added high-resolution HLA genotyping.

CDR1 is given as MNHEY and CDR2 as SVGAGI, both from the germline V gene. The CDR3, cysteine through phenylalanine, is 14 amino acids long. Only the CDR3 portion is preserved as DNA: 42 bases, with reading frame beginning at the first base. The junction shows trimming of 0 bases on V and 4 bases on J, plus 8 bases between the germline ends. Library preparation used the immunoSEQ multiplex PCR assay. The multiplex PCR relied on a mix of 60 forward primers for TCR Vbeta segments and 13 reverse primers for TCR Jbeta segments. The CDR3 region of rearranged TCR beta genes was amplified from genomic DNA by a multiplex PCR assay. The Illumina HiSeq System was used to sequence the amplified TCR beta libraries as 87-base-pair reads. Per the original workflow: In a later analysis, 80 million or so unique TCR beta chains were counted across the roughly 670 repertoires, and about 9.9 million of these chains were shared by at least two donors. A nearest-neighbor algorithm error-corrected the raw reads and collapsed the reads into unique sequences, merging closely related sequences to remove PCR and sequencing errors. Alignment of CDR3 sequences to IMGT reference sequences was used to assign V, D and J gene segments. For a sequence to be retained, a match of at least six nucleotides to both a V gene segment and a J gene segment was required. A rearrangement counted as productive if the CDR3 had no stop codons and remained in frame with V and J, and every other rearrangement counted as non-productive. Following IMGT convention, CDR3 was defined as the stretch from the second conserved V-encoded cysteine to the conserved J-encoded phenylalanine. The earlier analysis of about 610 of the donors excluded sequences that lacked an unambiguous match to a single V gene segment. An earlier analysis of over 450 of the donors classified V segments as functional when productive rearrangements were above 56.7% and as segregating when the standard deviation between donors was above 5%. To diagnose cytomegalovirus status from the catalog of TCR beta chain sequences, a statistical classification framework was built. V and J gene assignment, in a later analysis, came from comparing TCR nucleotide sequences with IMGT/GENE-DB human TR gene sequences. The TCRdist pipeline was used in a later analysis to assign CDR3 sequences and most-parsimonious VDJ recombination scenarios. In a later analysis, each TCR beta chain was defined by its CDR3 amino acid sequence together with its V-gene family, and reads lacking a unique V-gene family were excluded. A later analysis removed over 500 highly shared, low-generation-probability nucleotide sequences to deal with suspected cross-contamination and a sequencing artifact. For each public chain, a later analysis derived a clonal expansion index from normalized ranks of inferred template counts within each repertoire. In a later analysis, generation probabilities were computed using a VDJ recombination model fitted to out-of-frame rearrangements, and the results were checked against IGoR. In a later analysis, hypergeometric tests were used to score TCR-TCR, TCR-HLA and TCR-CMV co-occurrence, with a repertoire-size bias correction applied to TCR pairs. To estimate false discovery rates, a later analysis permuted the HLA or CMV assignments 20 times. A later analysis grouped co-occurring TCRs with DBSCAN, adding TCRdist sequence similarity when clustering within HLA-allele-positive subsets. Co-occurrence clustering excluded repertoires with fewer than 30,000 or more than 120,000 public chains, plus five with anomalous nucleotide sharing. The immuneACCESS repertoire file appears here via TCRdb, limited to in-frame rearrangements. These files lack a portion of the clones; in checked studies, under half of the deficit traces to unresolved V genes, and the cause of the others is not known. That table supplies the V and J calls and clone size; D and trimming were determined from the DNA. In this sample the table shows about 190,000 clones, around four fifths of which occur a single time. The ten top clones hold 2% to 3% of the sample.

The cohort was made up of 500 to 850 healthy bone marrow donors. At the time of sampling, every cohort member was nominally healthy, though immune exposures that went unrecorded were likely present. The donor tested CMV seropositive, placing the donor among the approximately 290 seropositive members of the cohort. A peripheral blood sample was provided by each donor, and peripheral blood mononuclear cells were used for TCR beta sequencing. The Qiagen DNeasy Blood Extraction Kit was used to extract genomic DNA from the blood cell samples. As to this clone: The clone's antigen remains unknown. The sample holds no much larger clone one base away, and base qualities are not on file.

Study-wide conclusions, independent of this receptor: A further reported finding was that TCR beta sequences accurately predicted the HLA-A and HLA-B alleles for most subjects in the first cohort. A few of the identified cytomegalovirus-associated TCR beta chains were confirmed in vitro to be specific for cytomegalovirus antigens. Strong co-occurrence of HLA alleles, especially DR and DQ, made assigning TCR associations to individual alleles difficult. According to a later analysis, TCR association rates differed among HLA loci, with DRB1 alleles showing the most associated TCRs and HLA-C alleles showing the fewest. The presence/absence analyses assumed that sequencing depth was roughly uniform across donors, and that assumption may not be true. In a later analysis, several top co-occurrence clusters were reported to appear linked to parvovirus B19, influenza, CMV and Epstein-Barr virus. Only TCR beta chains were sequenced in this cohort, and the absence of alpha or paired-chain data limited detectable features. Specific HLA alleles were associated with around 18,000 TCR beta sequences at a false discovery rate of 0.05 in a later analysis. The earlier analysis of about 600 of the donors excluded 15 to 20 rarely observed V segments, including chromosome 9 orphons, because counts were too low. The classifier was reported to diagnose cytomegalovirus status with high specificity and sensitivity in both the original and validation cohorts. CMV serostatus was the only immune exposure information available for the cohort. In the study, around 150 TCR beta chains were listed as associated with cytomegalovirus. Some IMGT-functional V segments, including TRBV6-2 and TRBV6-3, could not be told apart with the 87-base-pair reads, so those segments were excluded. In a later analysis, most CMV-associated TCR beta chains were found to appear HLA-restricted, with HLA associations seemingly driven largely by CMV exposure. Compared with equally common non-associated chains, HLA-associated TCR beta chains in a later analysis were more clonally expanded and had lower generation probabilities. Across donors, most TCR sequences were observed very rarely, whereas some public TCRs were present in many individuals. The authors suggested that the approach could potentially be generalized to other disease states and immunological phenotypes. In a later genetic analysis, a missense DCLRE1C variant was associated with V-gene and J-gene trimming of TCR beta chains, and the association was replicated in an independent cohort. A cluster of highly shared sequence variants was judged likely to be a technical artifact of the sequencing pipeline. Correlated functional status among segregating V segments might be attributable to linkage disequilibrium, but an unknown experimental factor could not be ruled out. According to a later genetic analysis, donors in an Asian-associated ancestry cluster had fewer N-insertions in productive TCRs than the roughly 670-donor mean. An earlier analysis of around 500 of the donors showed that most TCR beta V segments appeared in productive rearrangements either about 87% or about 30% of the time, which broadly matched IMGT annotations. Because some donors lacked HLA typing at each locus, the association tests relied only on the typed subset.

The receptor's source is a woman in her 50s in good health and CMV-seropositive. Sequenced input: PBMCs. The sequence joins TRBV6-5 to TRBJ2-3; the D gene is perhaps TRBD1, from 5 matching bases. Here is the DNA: TGTGCCAGCAGTTACTCTGGGGCGGCAGATACGCAGTATTTT. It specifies CASSYSGAADTQYF.